A single sample is the source of the 5 T cell receptor beta chains below, sequenced in a study of shared clonotypes between healthy human individuals. Clones were read by immunoSEQ multiplex PCR, and TCRdb kept only the in-frame ones, dropping some. The repertoire holds about 2.3 million clones, with roughly 90% as singletons. The sequencing input was naive CD4+ T cells from PBMCs. Subset in this sample: CD45RA+ positively selected. The origin of the receptors is a man younger than 35 in good health. Some clones in this sample may be carry-over from other donors' samples.

This sequence joins TRBV5-1 and TRBJ2-5; TRBD2 aligns across 14 bases. This CDR3 spans 16 amino acids. V trimming: 4 bases; J trimming: 7 bases; junction bases outside the gene matches: 9. CDR1 is SGHRS, CDR2 YFSETQ, per germline. The DNA of the CDR3 is TGCGCCAGCAGCCAGACTAGCGGGAGGGCCGAGTTGACCCAGTACTTC. Translation gives CASSQTSGRAELTQYF.

Details on this clone: Additional DNA sequences in this sample encode the identical CDR3. V usage is TRBV28 and J usage is TRBJ1-2; weak D call: TRBD1 (5 bases). Germline CDR1 MDHEN, CDR2 SYDVKM. This CDR3 spans 14 amino acids. Deletions cut 6 bases from V and 4 bases from J, with 15 bases between. CDR3 sequence: CASSRPGGGYGYTF. The CDR3 bases are TGTGCCAGCAGCAGGCCCGGGGGTGGCTATGGCTACACCTTC.

V usage is TRBV5-1 and J usage is TRBJ2-7; 9 nucleotides match TRBD1. With 0 bases clipped from V and 5 bases from J, the junction kept 3 bases outside the gene matches. Looked up from germline, CDR1 is SGHRS and CDR2 is YFSETQ. The CDR3 runs 14 residues. DNA of the CDR3: TGCGCCAGCAGCTTGGTGGGGGACAGGGACGAGCAGTACTTC. Translated: CASSLVGDRDEQYF. The variable domain in full, completed from reference TRBV5-1 and TRBJ2-7, reads KAGVTQTPRYLIKTRGQQVTLSCSPISGHRSVSWYQQTPGQGLQFLFEYFSETQRNKGNFPGRFSGRQFSNSRSEMNVSTLELGDSALYLCASSLVGDRDEQYFGPGTRLTVT.

V usage is TRBV5-1 and J usage is TRBJ2-7; maybe TRBD1 (5 bases). Trimming stripped 0 bases from V and 7 bases from J, with 17 bases between. The CDR3 is 15 residues long. Germline CDR1 is SGHRS and CDR2 is YFSETQ. The chain's CDR3 is CASSLELSGPKEQYF. The CDR3 bases are TGCGCCAGCAGCTTGGAATTGTCAGGGCCCAAGGAGCAGTACTTC. Combining the CDR3 with reference TRBV5-1 and TRBJ2-7 gives the whole variable domain KAGVTQTPRYLIKTRGQQVTLSCSPISGHRSVSWYQQTPGQGLQFLFEYFSETQRNKGNFPGRFSGRQFSNSRSEMNVSTLELGDSALYLCASSLELSGPKEQYFGPGTRLTVT.

This chain connects TRBV9 to TRBJ1-3; D remains ambiguous. CDR3 length: 15 residues. Trimming cost V 0 bases and J 7 bases, with 14 bases left between them. CDR1 SGDLS and CDR2 YYNGEE come from the germline V gene. The CDR3 sequence is CASSVEGQEWNTIYF. DNA of the CDR3: TGTGCCAGCAGCGTAGAAGGGCAGGAGTGGAACACCATATATTTT. Variable domain in full (rest from reference TRBV9 and TRBJ1-3): DSGVTQTPKHLITATGQRVTLRCSPRSGDLSVYWYQQSLDQGLQFLIQYYNGEERAKGNILERFSAQQFPDLHSELNLSSLELGDSALYFCASSVEGQEWNTIYFGEGSWLTVV.